This T cell receptor beta chain was observed in a study of cytomegalovirus exposure and HLA in healthy donors. Notes on the study in general: Most TCR sequences showed up rarely, but some public TCRs showed up in many donors.

The PCR ran on 60 Vbeta and 13 Jbeta primers. Assay: immunoSEQ multiplex PCR; the TCRdb copy retains only in-frame clones and omits some. Of about 160,000 clones listed, 80% to 90% were seen once; the top ten hold around 11%. As regards this clone: The antigen is not known.

The V segment lost 8 bases and the J segment 5 bases; nucleotides outside the gene matches: 14. The CDR3 extends over 16 amino acids. Germline V gives CDR1 SNHLY, CDR2 FYNNEI. The sequence came from a man aged 45-60 years in good health and CMV-seropositive. This chain connects TRBV2 to TRBJ2-1, with TRBD2 identical over 8 bases. The specimen sequenced was PBMCs. CDR3 loop: CASGLAGVSTDNEQFF. DNA of the CDR3: TGTGCCAGCGGACTAGCTGGGGTTTCTACAGACAATGAGCAGTTCTTC.